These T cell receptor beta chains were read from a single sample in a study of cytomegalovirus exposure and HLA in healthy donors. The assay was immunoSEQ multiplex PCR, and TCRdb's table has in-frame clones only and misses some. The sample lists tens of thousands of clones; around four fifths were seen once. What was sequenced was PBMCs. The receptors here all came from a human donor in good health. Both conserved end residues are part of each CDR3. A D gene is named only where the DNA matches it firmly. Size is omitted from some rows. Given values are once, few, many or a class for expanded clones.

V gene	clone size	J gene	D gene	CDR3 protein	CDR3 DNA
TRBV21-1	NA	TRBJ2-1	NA	CASSPPSGPIYEQFF	TGTGCCAGCAGCCCCCCTAGCGGTCCTATCTATGAGCAGTTCTTC
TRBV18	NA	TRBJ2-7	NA	CASSWRQGHYEQYF	TGTGCCAGCTCCTGGCGGCAGGGTCACTACGAGCAGTACTTC
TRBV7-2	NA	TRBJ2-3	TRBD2	CASSLGGGSDTQYF	TGTGCCAGCAGCTTAGGGGGGGGTTCAGATACGCAGTATTTT
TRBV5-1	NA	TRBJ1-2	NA	CASSLDGAFNYGYTF	TGCGCCAGCAGCTTGGATGGGGCGTTCAACTATGGCTACACCTTC
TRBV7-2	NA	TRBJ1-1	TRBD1	CASSFPDREGGAFF	TGTGCCAGCAGCTTCCCTGACAGGGAAGGGGGAGCTTTCTTT
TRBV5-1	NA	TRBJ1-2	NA	CASSLTGRDGYTF	TGCGCCAGCAGCCTGACCGGGCGGGATGGCTACACCTTC
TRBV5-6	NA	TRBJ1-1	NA	CASSLAGVTEAFF	TGTGCCAGCAGCTTGGCGGGAGTCACTGAAGCTTTCTTT
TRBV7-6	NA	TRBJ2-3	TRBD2	CASSLRAGGDTQYF	TGTGCCAGCAGCCTCCGGGCGGGGGGTGATACGCAGTATTTT
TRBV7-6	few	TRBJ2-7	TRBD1	CASSTGQALYEQYF	TGTGCCAGCAGCACCGGACAGGCACTCTACGAGCAGTACTTC
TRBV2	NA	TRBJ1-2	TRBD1	CASRADRGSVYGYTF	TGTGCCAGCAGAGCGGACAGGGGGTCAGTCTATGGCTACACCTTC
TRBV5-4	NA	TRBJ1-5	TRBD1	CASSRSGGRDNQPQHF	TGTGCCAGCAGCCGTTCAGGGGGACGAGACAATCAGCCCCAGCATTTT
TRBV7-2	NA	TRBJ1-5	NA	CASSPAIGALSNQPQHF	TGTGCCAGCAGCCCCGCAATAGGGGCGCTGAGTAATCAGCCCCAGCATTTT
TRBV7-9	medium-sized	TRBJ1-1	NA	CASSGEEEATNTEAFF	TGTGCCAGCAGCGGCGAGGAAGAAGCAACTAACACTGAAGCTTTCTTT
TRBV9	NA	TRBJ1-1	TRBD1	CASGGGTGGVGTEAFF	TGTGCCAGCGGCGGGGGGACAGGGGGCGTAGGTACTGAAGCTTTCTTT
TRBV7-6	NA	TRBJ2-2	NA	CASSLVSGTINTGELFF	TGTGCCAGCAGCTTGGTTTCCGGGACAATTAACACCGGGGAGCTGTTTTTT
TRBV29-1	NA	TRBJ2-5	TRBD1	CSVRTGGEETQYF	TGCAGCGTTCGGACAGGGGGAGAGGAGACCCAGTACTTC
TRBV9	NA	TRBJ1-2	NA	CASSTQEGANYGYTF	TGTGCCAGCAGCACCCAGGAGGGAGCTAACTATGGCTACACCTTC
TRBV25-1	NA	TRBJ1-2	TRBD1	CASSGGPTGGVVYGYTF	TGTGCCAGCAGCGGGGGACCGACAGGGGGCGTAGTCTATGGCTACACCTTC
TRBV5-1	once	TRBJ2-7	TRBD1	CASSPPRGRTHEQYF	TGCGCCAGCAGTCCCCCAAGGGGGCGCACCCACGAGCAGTACTTC
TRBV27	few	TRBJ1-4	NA	CASSFGRGGEKLFF	TGTGCCAGCAGTTTTGGTAGGGGAGGCGAAAAACTGTTTTTT
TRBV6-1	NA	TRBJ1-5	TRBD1	CASSGGTGVQGNQPQHF	TGTGCCAGCAGTGGAGGGACAGGGGTTCAAGGCAATCAGCCCCAGCATTTT
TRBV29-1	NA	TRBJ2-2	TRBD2	CSVVAGGAGELFF	TGCAGCGTTGTAGCGGGGGGGGCCGGGGAGCTGTTTTTT
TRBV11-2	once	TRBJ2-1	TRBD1	CASSLTGTGSNEQFF	TGTGCCAGCAGCTTAACCGGGACAGGGTCTAATGAGCAGTTCTTC
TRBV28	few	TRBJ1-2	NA	CASSPGGYGYTF	TGTGCCAGCAGTCCCGGCGGCTATGGCTACACCTTC
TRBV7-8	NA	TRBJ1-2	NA	CASSYREGNYGYTF	TGTGCCAGCAGCTACAGGGAGGGGAACTATGGCTACACCTTC
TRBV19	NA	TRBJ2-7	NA	CASSINHAELYEQYF	TGTGCCAGTAGTATAAACCACGCTGAACTCTACGAGCAGTACTTC
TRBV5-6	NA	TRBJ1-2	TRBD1	CASSLDRTGKFNYGYTF	TGTGCCAGCAGCTTGGATCGGACAGGCAAATTCAACTATGGCTACACCTTC
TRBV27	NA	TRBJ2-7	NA	CASSWSGGFYEQYF	TGTGCCAGCAGTTGGTCGGGGGGCTTCTACGAGCAGTACTTC
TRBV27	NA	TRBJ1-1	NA	CASSLSRQRLSNTEAFF	TGTGCCAGCAGTTTATCTCGACAAAGGCTATCGAACACTGAAGCTTTCTTT
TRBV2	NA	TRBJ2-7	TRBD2	CASRASSGGLSYEQYF	TGTGCCAGCAGGGCCTCTAGCGGGGGCCTCTCCTACGAGCAGTACTTC
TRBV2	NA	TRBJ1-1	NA	CASSQGNIRSF	TGTGCCAGCAGTCAGGGGAACATTAGGTCTTTT
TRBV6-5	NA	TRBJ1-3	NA	CASSYHGVGGNTIYF	TGTGCCAGCAGTTACCACGGGGTAGGGGGAAACACCATATATTTT
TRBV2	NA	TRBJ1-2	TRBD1	CASRADRGSVYGYPF	TGTGCCAGCAGAGCGGACAGGGGGTCAGTCTATGGCTACCCCTTC